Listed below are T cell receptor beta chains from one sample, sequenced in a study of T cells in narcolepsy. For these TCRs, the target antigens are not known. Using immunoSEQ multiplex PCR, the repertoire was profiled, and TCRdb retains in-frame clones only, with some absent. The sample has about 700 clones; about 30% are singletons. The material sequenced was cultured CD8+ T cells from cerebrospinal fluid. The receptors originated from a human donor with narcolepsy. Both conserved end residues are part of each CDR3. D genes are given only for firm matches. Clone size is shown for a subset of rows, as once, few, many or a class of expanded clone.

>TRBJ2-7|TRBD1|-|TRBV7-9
TGTGCCAGCAGGAGTGGGGACAGGCGACCCTACGAGCAGTACTTC
CASRSGDRRPYEQYF
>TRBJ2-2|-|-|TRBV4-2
TGTGCCAGCAGCGATGGGTTGAACACGGGTGAGCTGTTTTTT
CASSDGLNTGELFF
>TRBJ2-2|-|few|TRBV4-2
TGTGCCAGCAGCTTCATGTCGAGCGGGACCGGGGAGCTGTTTTTT
CASSFMSSGTGELFF
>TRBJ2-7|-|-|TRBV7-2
TGTGCCAGCAGCTTTGCGGGGAGCTACGAGCAGTACTTC
CASSFAGSYEQYF
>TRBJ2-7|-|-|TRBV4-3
TGCGCCAGCAGCGTACAGGCCCTAGGAATCTACGAGCAGTACTTC
CASSVQALGIYEQYF
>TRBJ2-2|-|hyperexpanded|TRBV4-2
TGTGCCAGCAGCGAAGGGTTGAACACCGGGGAGCTGTTTTTT
CASSEGLNTGELFF
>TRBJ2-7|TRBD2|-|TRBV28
TGTGCCAGCAGTTTTCGGCGGGAGCCCTACGAGCAGTACTTC
CASSFRREPYEQYF
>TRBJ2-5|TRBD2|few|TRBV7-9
TGTGCCAGCAGCTTAACGCTAGCGGGGGGCGCAGTGGAGACCCAGTACTTC
CASSLTLAGGAVETQYF
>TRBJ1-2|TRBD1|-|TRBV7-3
TGTGCCAGCAGCGCCTCGGGACAGGGTACCTTTGGCTACACCTTC
CASSASGQGTFGYTF
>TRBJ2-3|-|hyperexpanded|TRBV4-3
TGCGCCAGCAGCCAATATTGGTCAGCAGATACGCAGTATTTT
CASSQYWSADTQYF
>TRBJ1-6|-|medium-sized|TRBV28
TGTGCCAGCAGTTTACTGCCGGGCTCCGATTCACCCCTCCACTTT
CASSLLPGSDSPLHF
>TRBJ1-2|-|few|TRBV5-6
TGTGCCAGCAGCTTGTCGGATGTCAACTATGGCTACACCTTC
CASSLSDVNYGYTF
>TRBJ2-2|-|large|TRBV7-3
TGTGCCAGCAGCTTCATGTCGAGCGGGACCGGGGAGCTGTTTTTT
CASSFMSSGTGELFF
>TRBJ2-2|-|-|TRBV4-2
TGTGCCAGCAGCGAAGGGCTGAACACCGGGGAGCTGGTTTTT
CASSEGLNTGELVF
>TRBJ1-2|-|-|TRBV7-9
TGTGCCAGCAGCGCCTCGGGACATGTTACCTTTGGCTACACCTTC
CASSASGHVTFGYTF
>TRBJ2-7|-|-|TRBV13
TGTGCCAGCAGTGTTACCCCTACGGACCACGAGCAGTACTTC
CASSVTPTDHEQYF
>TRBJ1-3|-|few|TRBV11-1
TGTGCCAGCAGCTTAGCCCCCGGGGTTGGAAACACCATATATTTT
CASSLAPGVGNTIYF
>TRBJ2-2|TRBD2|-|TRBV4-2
TGTGCCAGCAGCTCAAAAGCGGGAGGCGGGGAGCTGTTTTTT
CASSSKAGGGELFF
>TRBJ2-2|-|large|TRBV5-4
TGTGCCAGCAGCGAAGGGTTGAACACCGGGGAGCTGTTTTTT
CASSEGLNTGELFF
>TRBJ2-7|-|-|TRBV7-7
TGCGCCAGCAGCCTCACTACAGCGGATCCTCCCTACGAGCAGTACTTC
CASSLTTADPPYEQYF
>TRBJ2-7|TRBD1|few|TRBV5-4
TGTGCCAGCAGCACGACAGGGGCTCCCTACGAGCAGTACTTC
CASSTTGAPYEQYF
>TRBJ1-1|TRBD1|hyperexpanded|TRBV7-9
TGTGCCAGCAGCCGAACGATGGGAGAACAGGGGGTGAACACTGAAGCTTTCTTT
CASSRTMGEQGVNTEAFF
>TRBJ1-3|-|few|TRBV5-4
TGTGCCAGCAGCTTAGCCCGCGTGGTTGGAAACAGCATATATTTT
CASSLARVVGNSIYF
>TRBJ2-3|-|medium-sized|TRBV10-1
TGCGCTAGGAAGCACCAAAGCTCTGAGCTGATTCTAGCACCCAGCACAGATACGCAGTATTTT
CARKHQSSELILAPSTDTQYF
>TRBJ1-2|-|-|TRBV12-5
TGTGCTAGTGGTGGGATTAATTTGCAGGGAAAGATCTATGGCTACACCTTC
CASGGINLQGKIYGYTF
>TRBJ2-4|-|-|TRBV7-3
TGTGCCAGCAGCTTCCAGGGGCGCGGGGACATTCAGTACTTC
CASSFQGRGDIQYF
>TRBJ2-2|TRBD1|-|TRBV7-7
TGCGCCAGCAGCTACGGACAGGGGGCGGTCGGGGAGCTGTTTTTT
CASSYGQGAVGELFF
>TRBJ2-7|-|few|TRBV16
TGTGCCAGCAGCCAATCGGAGGGGAGGCGCGAGCAGTACTTC
CASSQSEGRREQYF
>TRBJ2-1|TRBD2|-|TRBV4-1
TGTGCCAGCAGCCCTTGGACTAGCTACAATGAGCAGTTCTTC
CASSPWTSYNEQFF
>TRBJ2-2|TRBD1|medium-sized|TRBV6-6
TGTGCCAGCAGTTACCTGACAGGGGGCACCGGGGAGCTGTTTTTT
CASSYLTGGTGELFF